A single sample is the source of the 18 T cell receptor beta chains below, sequenced in a study of Ad26.COV2.S vaccination and SARS-CoV-2 variants. Assay: immunoSEQ multiplex PCR; the TCRdb copy retains only in-frame clones and omits some. The sample yields about 280,000 clones, 70% to 90% seen once. The treatment is: around 19 received Ad26.COV2.S at low or high dose, single or two shots; about 5 received placebo; per-sample allocation not given. After the first vaccine or placebo injection, samples were drawn on day 63. Here the sequenced sample was peripheral blood, taken in a trial of Ad26.COV2.S vaccine versus placebo. These receptors came from a person between 18 and 59 years old who received the Ad26.COV2.S COVID-19 vaccine or a placebo.

The chain uses TRBV7-2 and TRBJ2-7, with 8 positions matching TRBD2. Trimming removed 3 bases from V and 9 bases from J; junction bases left unmatched: 10. The CDR3 runs to 14 residues. The germline V gene encodes CDR1 SGHTA and CDR2 FQGNSA. CDR3 bases: TGTGCCAGCAGCTTTGGGACTAGTGGGGATGGGCAGTACTTC. Its translation: CASSFGTSGDGQYF.

In this sample, this clone turned up a few times. The chain joins TRBV6-6 to TRBJ1-1; 9 bases map to TRBD1. V gave up 5 bases and J gave up 0 bases; unmatched junction bases: 10. This CDR3 is built from 17 residues. The germline V gene has CDR1 MNHNY and CDR2 SVGAGI (reference sequence). CDR3 residues: CASSLPRQGEMNTEAFF. Here the CDR3 DNA reads TGTGCCAGCAGTCTGCCACGACAGGGGGAGATGAACACTGAAGCTTTCTTT.

The rearrangement links TRBV18 to TRBJ2-2, with 8 bases aligning to TRBD1. J gave up 2 bases and V 5 bases, and 7 bases lay outside the gene matches. The CDR3 is 16 residues long. Germline V lookup: CDR1 KGHSH, CDR2 LQKENI. Written as DNA, the CDR3 is TGTGCCAGCTCAACAGGACAGGGTGGAAACACCGGGGAGCTGTTTTTT. Translating gives CASSTGQGGNTGELFF.

J is TRBJ1-4 and V is TRBV7-9; D gene ambiguous. The germline V gene encodes CDR1 SEHNR and CDR2 FQNEAQ (reference sequence). V lost 5 bases to trimming and J lost 6 bases, with 16 bases between them. The CDR3 length is 15 residues. CDR3 protein: CASSQTVGVHEKLFF. The CDR3, as DNA: TGTGCCAGCAGCCAGACGGTCGGGGTTCATGAAAAACTGTTTTTT.

The CDR3 region has the DNA TGTGCCAGCAGTTTACTAGGGACAGGGGCTGAAGCTTTCTTT. This encodes CASSLLGTGAEAFF. V usage is TRBV27 and J usage is TRBJ1-1, with 10 bases fitting TRBD1. The J segment lost 6 bases and the V segment lost 2 bases, leaving 3 bases of the junction unmatched. Germline-derived CDR1 and CDR2 are MNHEY and SMNVEV (reference sequence). The CDR3 has 14 amino acids.

The rearrangement links TRBV27 to TRBJ1-6; 8 nucleotides match TRBD1. Looked up from germline, CDR1 is MNHEY and CDR2 is SMNVEV (reference sequence). Losses at the gene ends were 9 bases for V and 1 base for J; bases not matched to a gene: 5. CDR3 length equals 15 residues. CDR3 in amino acids: CASRTGKSYNSPLHF. CDR3 DNA: TGTGCCAGTCGGACAGGGAAGTCCTATAATTCACCCCTCCACTTT.

DNA for the CDR3: TGCGCCAGCAGCCAGGGAACGGTAGCGGGGGGCCGGTATGAGCAGTTCTTC. Protein sequence: CASSQGTVAGGRYEQFF. The chain carries TRBV4-1 and TRBJ2-1; the match to TRBD2 covers 10 bases. The CDR3 is 17 amino acids. Germline lookup yields CDR1 MGHRA and CDR2 YSYEKL. Trimming cost V 3 bases and J 8 bases; bases outside gene matches: 13.

The chain carries TRBV10-3 and TRBJ2-1; 9 nucleotides match TRBD1. The CDR3 runs 15 residues. The germline CDR1 and CDR2 sequences are ENHRY and SYGVKD. Losses at the gene ends were 6 bases for V and 5 bases for J; bases not matched to a gene: 8. The CDR3, as DNA: TGTGCCATCAGAGGGACAGGGAAATTAAACAATGAGCAGTTCTTC. Translated: CAIRGTGKLNNEQFF.

This rearrangement joins TRBV19 to TRBJ2-7; 9 nucleotides match TRBD1. Germline assignment: CDR1 LNHDA and CDR2 SQIVND (reference sequence). With V trimmed by 4 bases and J by 6 bases, 7 bases remained unmatched. The CDR3 loop spans 14 amino acids. CDR3: CASSKQGAVGEQYF. The CDR3 DNA reads as TGTGCCAGTAGTAAACAGGGGGCGGTTGGCGAGCAGTACTTC.

The J gene is TRBJ2-3, the V gene TRBV6-1; D is perhaps TRBD2 (5 bases). The V end lost 2 bases, the J end lost 3 bases, and 12 bases lay between the germline ends. The CDR3 extends over 15 amino acids. The V gene's germline CDR1 is MNHNS and CDR2 SASEGT. Written as DNA, the CDR3 is TGTGCCAGCAGTGAATTTGTCCGCGGGACAGATACGCAGTATTTT. This encodes CASSEFVRGTDTQYF.

The chain employs TRBV7-2 and TRBJ1-5, with D unclear. Germline assignment: CDR1 SGHTA and CDR2 FQGNSA. This CDR3 comprises 14 residues. V gave up 4 bases and J gave up 1 base, with 8 bases separating them. The chain's CDR3 is CASSSGRSNQPQHF. The CDR3 DNA reads TGTGCCAGCAGCTCCGGACGGAGCAATCAGCCCCAGCATTTT.

The chain joins TRBV18 to TRBJ2-7; tentatively, D is TRBD2 (6 bases). Looked up from germline, CDR1 is KGHSH and CDR2 is LQKENI. Trimming cost V 2 bases and J 3 bases, with 11 bases left between them. This CDR3 comprises 14 residues. The CDR3 DNA sequence: TGTGCCAGCTCACCAAAACTAGCAGACTACGAGCAGTACTTC. Its protein product is CASSPKLADYEQYF. Complete variable domain (other parts from reference TRBV18 and TRBJ2-7): NAGVMQNPRHLVRRRGQEARLRCSPMKGHSHVYWYRQLPEEGLKFMVYLQKENIIDESGMPKERFSAEFPKEGPSILRIQQVVRGDSAAYFCASSPKLADYEQYFGPGTRLTVT.

This sequence joins TRBV7-6 and TRBJ2-1; 8 bases agree with TRBD2. Germline V gives CDR1 SGHVS, CDR2 FNYEAQ. The CDR3 consists of 17 residues. Trimming removed 1 base from V and 2 bases from J; junction bases left unmatched: 7. CDR3 sequence (DNA): TGTGCCAGCAGCTTAGAGGTCGGGGGGGCCCCCTACAATGAGCAGTTCTTC. Translating gives CASSLEVGGAPYNEQFF.

This clone came up a few times. The CDR3 reads CASSYGRVYNSPLHF. In nucleotides, the CDR3 is TGTGCCAGCAGTTACGGCAGGGTTTATAATTCACCCCTCCACTTT. The chain joins TRBV6-5 to TRBJ1-6; TRBD1 is a possible D gene (5 bases). The CDR3 is 15 residues long. Germline-derived CDR1 and CDR2 are MNHEY and SVGAGI. The germline V and J ends were trimmed by 2 bases and 4 bases, with 9 bases remaining between them.

The CDR3 protein is CASSYFTGSSGNTIYF. For the CDR3, the DNA is TGTGCCAGCAGTTACTTTACAGGAAGCTCTGGAAACACCATATATTTT. The rearrangement uses TRBV6-6 and TRBJ1-3; possible D gene TRBD1, 5 bases. The CDR3 sequence is 16 residues long. Germline loops: CDR1 MNHNY, CDR2 SVGAGI (reference sequence). V was clipped by 1 base and J by 0 bases, with 10 bases between them.

This sequence joins TRBV20-1 and TRBJ2-7; D gene ambiguous. The CDR3 is 10 residues long. Germline V gene sequence: CDR1 DFQATT, CDR2 SNEGSKA (reference sequence). CDR3 region: CSAKEHEQYF. The CDR3 nucleotides read TGCAGCGCCAAAGAACACGAGCAGTACTTC.

The chain carries TRBV6-5 and TRBJ2-1; D not certain. This CDR3 comprises 13 residues. Trimming cost V 0 bases and J 7 bases, with 7 bases left between them. Germline-derived CDR1 and CDR2 are MNHEY and SVGAGI. The CDR3 loop reads CASSYSYKNEQFF. The CDR3 nucleotides are TGTGCCAGCAGTTACTCATATAAAAATGAGCAGTTCTTC.

The rearrangement links TRBV4-1 to TRBJ2-7; 8 nucleotides align to TRBD1. Losses at the gene ends were 0 bases for V and 4 bases for J; bases not matched to a gene: 5. Looked up from germline, CDR1 is MGHRA and CDR2 is YSYEKL. CDR3 length equals 15 residues. CDR3 DNA: TGCGCCAGCAGCCAAGACAGGACAGGGTTGTACGAGCAGTACTTC. This codes for CASSQDRTGLYEQYF.